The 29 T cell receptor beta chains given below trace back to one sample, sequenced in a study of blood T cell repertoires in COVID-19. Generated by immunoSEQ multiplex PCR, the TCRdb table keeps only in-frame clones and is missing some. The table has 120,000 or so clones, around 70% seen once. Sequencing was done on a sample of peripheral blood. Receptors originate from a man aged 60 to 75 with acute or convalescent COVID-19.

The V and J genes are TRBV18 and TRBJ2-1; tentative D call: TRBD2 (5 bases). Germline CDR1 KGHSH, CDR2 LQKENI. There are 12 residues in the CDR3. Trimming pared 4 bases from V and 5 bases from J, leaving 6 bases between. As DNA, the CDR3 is TGTGCCAGCTCACTCGGGAACAATGAGCAGTTCTTC. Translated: CASSLGNNEQFF.

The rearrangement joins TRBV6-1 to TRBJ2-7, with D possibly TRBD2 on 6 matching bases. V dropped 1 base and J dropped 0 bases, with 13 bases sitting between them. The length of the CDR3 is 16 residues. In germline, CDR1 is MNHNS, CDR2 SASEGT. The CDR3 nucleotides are TGTGCCAGCAGTGAAGGCCGGGCGGGGAGCTCCTACGAGCAGTACTTC. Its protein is CASSEGRAGSSYEQYF.

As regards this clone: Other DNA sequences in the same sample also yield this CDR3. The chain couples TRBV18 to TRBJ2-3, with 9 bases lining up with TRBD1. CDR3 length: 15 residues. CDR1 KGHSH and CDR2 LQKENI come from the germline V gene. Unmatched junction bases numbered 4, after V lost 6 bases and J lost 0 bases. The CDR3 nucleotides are TGTGCCAGCTCGCCGACAGGGGGGAGCACAGATACGCAGTATTTT. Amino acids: CASSPTGGSTDTQYF. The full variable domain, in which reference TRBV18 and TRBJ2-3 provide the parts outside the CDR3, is NAGVMQNPRHLVRRRGQEARLRCSPMKGHSHVYWYRQLPEEGLKFMVYLQKENIIDESGMPKERFSAEFPKEGPSILRIQQVVRGDSAAYFCASSPTGGSTDTQYFGPGTRLTVL.

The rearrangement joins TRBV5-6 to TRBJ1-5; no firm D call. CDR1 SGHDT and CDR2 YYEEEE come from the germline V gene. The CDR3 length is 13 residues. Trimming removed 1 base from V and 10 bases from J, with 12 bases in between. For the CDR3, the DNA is TGTGCCAGCAGCTTGACCCGCGGAGGACCCCAGCATTTT. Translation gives CASSLTRGGPQHF.

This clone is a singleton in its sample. This chain's CDR3 is CASSRTGGSNYGYTF. CDR3 DNA: TGTGCCAGCAGCCGTACAGGGGGCTCTAACTATGGCTACACCTTC. This sequence joins TRBV7-2 and TRBJ1-2, with 9 bases matching TRBD1. Trimming removed 5 bases from V and 0 bases from J; junction bases left unmatched: 4. The germline CDR1 and CDR2 sequences are SGHTA and FQGNSA. The CDR3 is 15 residues long.

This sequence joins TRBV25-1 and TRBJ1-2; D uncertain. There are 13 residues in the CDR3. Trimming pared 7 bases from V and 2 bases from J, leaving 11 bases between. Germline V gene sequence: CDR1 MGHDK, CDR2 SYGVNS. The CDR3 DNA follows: TGTGCCAGCACGGCGGATGGGAACTATGGCTACACCTTC. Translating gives CASTADGNYGYTF.

CDR3 sequence (DNA): TGTGCCGCCTCCCAGGGAGGGTCCTACGAGCAGTACTTC. Residues: CAASQGGSYEQYF. This chain uses TRBV10-3 with TRBJ2-7, with TRBD2 matching over 7 bases. This CDR3 has 13 amino acids. Germline V CDR1 and CDR2: ENHRY, SYGVKD. The V and J ends lost 11 bases and 1 base, in that order; junction bases with no gene match: 8.

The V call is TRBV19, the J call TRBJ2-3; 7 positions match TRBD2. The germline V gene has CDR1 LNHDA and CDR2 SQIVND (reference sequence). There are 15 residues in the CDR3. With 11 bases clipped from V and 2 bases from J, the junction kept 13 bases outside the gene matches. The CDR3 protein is CASGRGGRTTDTQYF. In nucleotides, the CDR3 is TGTGCCTCCGGCCGTGGCGGGAGAACCACAGATACGCAGTATTTT.

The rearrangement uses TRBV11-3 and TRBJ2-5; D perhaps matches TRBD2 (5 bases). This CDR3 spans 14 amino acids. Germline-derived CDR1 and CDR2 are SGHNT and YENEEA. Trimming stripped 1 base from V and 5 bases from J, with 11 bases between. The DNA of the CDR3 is TGTGCCAGCAGCTTAGGCCGCCCGGGGGAGACCCAGTACTTC. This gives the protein CASSLGRPGETQYF.

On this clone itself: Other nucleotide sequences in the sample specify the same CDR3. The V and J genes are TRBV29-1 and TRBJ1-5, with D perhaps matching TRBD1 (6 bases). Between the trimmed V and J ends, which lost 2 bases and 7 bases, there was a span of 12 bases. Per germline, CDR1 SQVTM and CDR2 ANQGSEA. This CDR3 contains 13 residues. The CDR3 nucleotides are TGCAGCGTTGAACAGGGGCAGGGACAGCCCCAGCATTTT. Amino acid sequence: CSVEQGQGQPQHF. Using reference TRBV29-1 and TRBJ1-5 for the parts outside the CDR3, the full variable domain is SAVISQKPSRDICQRGTSLTIQCQVDSQVTMMFWYRQQPGQSLTLIATANQGSEATYESGFVIDKFPISRPNLTFSTLTVSNMSPEDSSIYLCSVEQGQGQPQHFGDGTRLSIL.

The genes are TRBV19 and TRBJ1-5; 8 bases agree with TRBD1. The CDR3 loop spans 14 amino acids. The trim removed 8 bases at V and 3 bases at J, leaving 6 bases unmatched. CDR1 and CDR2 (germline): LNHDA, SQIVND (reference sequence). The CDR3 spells CASQTDRANQPQHF. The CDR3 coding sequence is TGTGCCAGTCAGACGGACAGGGCCAATCAGCCCCAGCATTTT.

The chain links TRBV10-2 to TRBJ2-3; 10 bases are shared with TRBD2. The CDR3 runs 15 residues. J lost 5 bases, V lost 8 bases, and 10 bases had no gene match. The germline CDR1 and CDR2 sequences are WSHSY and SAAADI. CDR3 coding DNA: TGCGCCAGCTCTTCCGTGGGACTAGCGAAAGATACGCAGTATTTT. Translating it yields CASSSVGLAKDTQYF.

This CDR3 reads CASSSRGQPSTDTQYF. The CDR3 DNA reads as TGTGCCAGCAGCTCACGGGGACAGCCAAGCACAGATACGCAGTATTTT. The chain couples TRBV7-3 to TRBJ2-3; 7 nucleotides line up with TRBD1. There are 16 residues in the CDR3. Germline V gene lookup returns CDR1 SGHTA and CDR2 FQGTGA. Trimming took 4 bases from V and 0 from J; bases not matched to a gene: 7.

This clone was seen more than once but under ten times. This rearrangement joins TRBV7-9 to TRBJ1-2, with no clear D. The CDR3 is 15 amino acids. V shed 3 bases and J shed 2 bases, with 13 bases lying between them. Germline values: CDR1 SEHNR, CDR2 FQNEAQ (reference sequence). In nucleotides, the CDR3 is TGTGCCAGCAGCTTGTTCACCCCCAGGAACTATGGCTACACCTTC. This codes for CASSLFTPRNYGYTF.

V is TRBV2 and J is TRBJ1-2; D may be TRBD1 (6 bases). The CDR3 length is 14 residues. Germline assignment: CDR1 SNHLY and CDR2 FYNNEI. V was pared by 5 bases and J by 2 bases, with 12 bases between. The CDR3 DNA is TGTGCCAGCAGTCCACAGGGCACCAACTATGGCTACACCTTC. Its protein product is CASSPQGTNYGYTF.

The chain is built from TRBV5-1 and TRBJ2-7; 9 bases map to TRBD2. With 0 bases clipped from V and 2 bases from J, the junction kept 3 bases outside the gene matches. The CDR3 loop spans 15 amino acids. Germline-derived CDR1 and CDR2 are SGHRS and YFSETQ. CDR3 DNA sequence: TGCGCCAGCAGCTTGGCACCTAGCGGGACCTACGAGCAGTACTTC. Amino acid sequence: CASSLAPSGTYEQYF.

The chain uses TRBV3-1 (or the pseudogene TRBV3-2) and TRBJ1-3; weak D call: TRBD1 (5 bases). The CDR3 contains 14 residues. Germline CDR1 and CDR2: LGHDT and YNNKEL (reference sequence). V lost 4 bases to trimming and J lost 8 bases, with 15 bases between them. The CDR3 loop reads CASSPQGIGDTIYF. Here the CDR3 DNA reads TGTGCCAGCAGCCCGCAGGGAATAGGGGACACCATATATTTT.

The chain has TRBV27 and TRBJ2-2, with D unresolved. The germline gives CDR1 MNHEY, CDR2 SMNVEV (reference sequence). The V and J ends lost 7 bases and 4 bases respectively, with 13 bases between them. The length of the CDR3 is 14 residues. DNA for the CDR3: TGTGCCAGCACCGATGGAGTTGTCACCGGGGAGCTGTTTTTT. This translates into CASTDGVVTGELFF.

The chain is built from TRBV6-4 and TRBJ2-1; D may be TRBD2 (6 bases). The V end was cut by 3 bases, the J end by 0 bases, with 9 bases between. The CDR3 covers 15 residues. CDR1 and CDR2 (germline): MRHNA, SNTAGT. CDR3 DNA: TGTGCCAGCAGTGAAGGTAGCGGCTCCTACAATGAGCAGTTCTTC. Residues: CASSEGSGSYNEQFF.

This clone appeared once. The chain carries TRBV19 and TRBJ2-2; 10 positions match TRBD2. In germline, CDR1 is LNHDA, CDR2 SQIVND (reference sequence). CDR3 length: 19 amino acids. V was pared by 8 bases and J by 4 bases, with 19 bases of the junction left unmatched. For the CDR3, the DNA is TGTGCCAGTCACTCCTCTCGGGCTAGCGGGAGTCTCTCCACCGGGGAGCTGTTTTTT. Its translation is CASHSSRASGSLSTGELFF.

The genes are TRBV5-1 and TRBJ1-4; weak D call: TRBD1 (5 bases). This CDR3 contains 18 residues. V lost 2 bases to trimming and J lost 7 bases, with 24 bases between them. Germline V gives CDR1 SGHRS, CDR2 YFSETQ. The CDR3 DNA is TGCGCCAGCAGCTTCGCCTCAGGAGGGGCGAACCGGGGTGAAAAACTGTTTTTT. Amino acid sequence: CASSFASGGANRGEKLFF.

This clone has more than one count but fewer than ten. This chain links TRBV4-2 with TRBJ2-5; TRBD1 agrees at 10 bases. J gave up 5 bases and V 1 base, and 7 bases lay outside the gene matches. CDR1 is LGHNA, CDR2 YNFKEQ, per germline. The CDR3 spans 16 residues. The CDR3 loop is CASSQGTGTGAETQYF. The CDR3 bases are TGTGCCAGCAGCCAAGGGACCGGGACAGGGGCCGAGACCCAGTACTTC.

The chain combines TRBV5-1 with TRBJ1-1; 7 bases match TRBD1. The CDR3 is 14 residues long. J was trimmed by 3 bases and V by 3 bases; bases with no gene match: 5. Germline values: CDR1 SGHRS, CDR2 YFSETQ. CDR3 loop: CASSYLTGDTEAFF. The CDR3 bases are TGCGCCAGCAGCTACCTTACAGGGGACACTGAAGCTTTCTTT.

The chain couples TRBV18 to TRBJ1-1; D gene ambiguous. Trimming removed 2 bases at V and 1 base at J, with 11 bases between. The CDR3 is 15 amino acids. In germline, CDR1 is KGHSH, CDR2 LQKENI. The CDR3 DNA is TGTGCCAGCTCACCATCCCAACAGTCGAACACTGAAGCTTTCTTT. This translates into CASSPSQQSNTEAFF.

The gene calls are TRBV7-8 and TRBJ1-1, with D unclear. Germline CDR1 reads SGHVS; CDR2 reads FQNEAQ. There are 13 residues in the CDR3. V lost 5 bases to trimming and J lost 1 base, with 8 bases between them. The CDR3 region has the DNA TGTGCCAGCAGCCGAGGCGGGAACACTGAAGCTTTCTTT. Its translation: CASSRGGNTEAFF. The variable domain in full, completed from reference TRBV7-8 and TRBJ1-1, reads GAGVSQSPRYKVAKRGQDVALRCDPISGHVSLFWYQQALGQGPEFLTYFQNEAQLDKSGLPSDRFFAERPEGSVSTLKIQRTQQEDSAVYLCASSRGGNTEAFFGQGTRLTVV.

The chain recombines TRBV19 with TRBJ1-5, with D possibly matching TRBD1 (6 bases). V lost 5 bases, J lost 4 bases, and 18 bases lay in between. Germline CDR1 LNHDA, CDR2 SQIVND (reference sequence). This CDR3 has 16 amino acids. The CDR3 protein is CASSASRGEGNQPQHF. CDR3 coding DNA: TGTGCCAGTAGTGCGAGCAGGGGAGAAGGGAATCAGCCCCAGCATTTT.

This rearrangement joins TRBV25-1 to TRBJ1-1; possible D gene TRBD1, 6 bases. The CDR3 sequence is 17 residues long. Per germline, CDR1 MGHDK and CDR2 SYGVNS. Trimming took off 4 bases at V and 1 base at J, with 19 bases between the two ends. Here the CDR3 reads CASSARTALSKNTEAFF. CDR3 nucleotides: TGTGCCAGCAGTGCGAGGACAGCCCTATCGAAGAACACTGAAGCTTTCTTT.

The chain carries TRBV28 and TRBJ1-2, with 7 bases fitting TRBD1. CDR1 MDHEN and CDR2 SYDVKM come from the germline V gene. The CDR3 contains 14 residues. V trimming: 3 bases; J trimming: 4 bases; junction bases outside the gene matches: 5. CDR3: CASSFVAGGYGYTF. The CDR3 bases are TGTGCCAGCAGTTTTGTAGCAGGGGGCTATGGCTACACCTTC.

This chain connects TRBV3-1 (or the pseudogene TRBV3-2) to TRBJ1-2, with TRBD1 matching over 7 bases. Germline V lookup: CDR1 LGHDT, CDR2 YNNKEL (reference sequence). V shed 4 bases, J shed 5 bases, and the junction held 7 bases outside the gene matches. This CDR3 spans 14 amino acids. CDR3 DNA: TGTGCCAGCAGCCGGGGACAGAACCTATATGGCTACACCTTC. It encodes CASSRGQNLYGYTF.